A single TCR beta chain is shown here with its context. Its antigen is unidentified. CDR3 length: 16 amino acids. Deletions cut 6 bases from V and 5 bases from J, with 22 bases between. The V gene's germline CDR1 is SNHLY and CDR2 FYNNEI. The sample originates from a study of T cells in tuberculosis. The time point here: new active TB diagnosis, blood taken before or within 7 days of starting treatment. HIV-seronegative South African adults aged 18 years or older had newly diagnosed active tuberculosis. Whole-study results and caveats: Cases with active tuberculosis were adults, while controls were adolescents.

TCRdb's table, derived via immunoSEQ multiplex PCR, lists solely in-frame clones and lacks some. The sample has over 25,000 clones, about 92% seen once. Sequences were derived from PBMCs, sampled at tuberculosis diagnosis. The source is an adult with tuberculosis. Some clones in this sample may be carry-over from other donors' samples. The chain uses TRBV2 and TRBJ1-1, with D perhaps matching TRBD1 (6 bases). CDR3 residues: CASSVRQMKGETEAFF. The DNA of the CDR3 is TGTGCCAGCAGCGTTAGGCAAATGAAGGGGGAAACTGAAGCTTTCTTT. Filled out from reference TRBV2 and TRBJ1-1, the complete variable domain reads EPEVTQTPSHQVTQMGQEVILRCVPISNHLYFYWYRQILGQKVEFLVSFYNNEISEKSEIFDDQFSVERPDGSNFTLKIRSTKLEDSAMYFCASSVRQMKGETEAFFGQGTRLTVV.